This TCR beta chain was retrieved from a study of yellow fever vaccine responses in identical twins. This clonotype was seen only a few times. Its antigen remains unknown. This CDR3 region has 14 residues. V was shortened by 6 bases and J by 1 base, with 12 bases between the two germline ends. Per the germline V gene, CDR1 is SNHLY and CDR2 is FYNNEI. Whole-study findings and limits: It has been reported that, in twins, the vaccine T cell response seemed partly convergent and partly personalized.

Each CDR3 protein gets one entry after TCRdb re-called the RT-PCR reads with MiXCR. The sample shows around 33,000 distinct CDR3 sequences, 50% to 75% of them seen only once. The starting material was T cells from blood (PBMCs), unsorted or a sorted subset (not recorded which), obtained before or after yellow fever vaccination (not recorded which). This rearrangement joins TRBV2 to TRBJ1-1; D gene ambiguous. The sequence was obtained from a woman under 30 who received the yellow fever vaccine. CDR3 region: CASSPLAANTEAFF. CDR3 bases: TGTGCCAGCAGCCCCCTGGCAGCGAACACTGAAGCTTTCTTT.